This TCR beta chain was identified during a study of T cell responses to AZD1222 COVID-19 vaccine. This clone was seen just once. Clones were sequenced by immunoSEQ multiplex PCR, and TCRdb holds only the in-frame ones, with some missing. The sample shows 130,000 or so clones, 91% of them seen only once. This receptor was identified in an adult who received the MenACWY meningococcal vaccine as a control. This sample comprised peripheral blood, obtained 28 days after the second dose of the MenACWY control vaccine.

The CDR3 sequence is CASSPGGIWDQPQHF. The CDR3 DNA is TGTGCCAGCAGCCCTGGGGGGATTTGGGATCAGCCCCAGCATTTT. The chain is built from TRBV9 and TRBJ1-5; D may be TRBD1 (5 bases). This CDR3 spans 15 amino acids. Germline values: CDR1 SGDLS, CDR2 YYNGEE. Trimming removed 4 bases from V and 5 bases from J, with 16 bases in between. The whole variable domain, remainder taken from reference TRBV9 and TRBJ1-5, is DSGVTQTPKHLITATGQRVTLRCSPRSGDLSVYWYQQSLDQGLQFLIQYYNGEERAKGNILERFSAQQFPDLHSELNLSSLELGDSALYFCASSPGGIWDQPQHFGDGTRLSIL.